This record covers a single T cell receptor beta chain. Antigen: not known. The data were taken from a study of T cell responses to AZD1222 COVID-19 vaccine. Study conclusions and caveats: Only five to seven AZD1222 recipients tested seropositive at baseline. Reportedly, nearly half the spike-specific TCRs target unmutated variant regions. Donors skewed white British and female; clonal diversity was possibly underestimated. In all cases, repertoires were sampled only after the peak T cell response.

The V gene's germline CDR1 is SGHDT and CDR2 YYEEEE. The CDR3 contains 15 residues. Trimming removed 4 bases from V and 1 base from J, with 14 bases in between. The protocol was immunoSEQ multiplex PCR, while the TCRdb copy is restricted to in-frame clones and leaves out a portion. The data contain approximately 120,000 clones, 75% to 95% of them singletons. This sequence joins TRBV5-6 and TRBJ1-1; weak D call: TRBD1 (5 bases). The sample was peripheral blood, taken on day 0 of AZD1222 vaccination. The receptor comes from an adult in good health. CDR3 in amino acids: CASSLGAGANTEAFF. In DNA, the CDR3 is TGTGCCAGCAGCCTTGGGGCCGGAGCGAACACTGAAGCTTTCTTT.